These 22 T cell receptor beta chains share one sample of origin, sequenced in a study of T cell repertoires in cytomegalovirus infection. No antigen has been identified for these receptors. TCRdb re-analysed the reads in MiXCR, keeping a single row per CDR3 protein. The sample comprises roughly 920,000 distinct CDR3 sequences, 30% to 40% of which are singletons, and roughly 13% rests with the top ten. The source was cultured CD8+ T cells from PBMCs, collected from culture after CMV antigen stimulation. The receptors were gathered from a human donor in good health (CMV status not recorded). Some clones in this sample may be carry-over from other donors' samples.

This clonotype was counted only a few times. The chain couples TRBV12-5 to TRBJ1-1, with 9 bases matching TRBD1. From germline, CDR1 is LGHNT and CDR2 FRNRAP. The CDR3 extends over 13 amino acids. V shed 3 bases, J shed 8 bases, and the junction held 4 bases outside the gene matches. In DNA, the CDR3 is TGTGCTAGTGGTTTCGGGACAGGGACAGAAGCTTTCTTT. Translated, it gives CASGFGTGTEAFF. Full variable domain (remainder filled in from reference TRBV12-5 and TRBJ1-1): DARVTQTPRHKVTEMGQEVTMRCQPILGHNTVFWYRQTMMQGLELLAYFRNRAPLDDSGMPKDRFSAEMPDATLATLKIQPSEPRDSAVYFCASGFGTGTEAFFGQGTRLTVV.

V is TRBV28 and J is TRBJ2-5; maybe TRBD2 (6 bases). This CDR3 has 11 amino acids. Trimming pared 7 bases from V and 5 bases from J, leaving 8 bases between. Germline V gene data show CDR1 as MDHEN and CDR2 as SYDVKM. The CDR3 here is CASTSAETQYF. Written as DNA, the CDR3 is TGTGCCAGCACTAGCGCCGAGACCCAGTACTTC.

V is TRBV7-6 and J is TRBJ2-1; D tentatively reads TRBD1 or TRBD2 (9 bases each). Deletions cut 5 bases from V and 4 bases from J, with 21 bases between. In germline, CDR1 is SGHVS, CDR2 FNYEAQ. The CDR3 has 17 residues. DNA of the CDR3: TGTGCCAGCAGCCTTGACAGGGGGGGACTAGCTTACAATGAGCAGTTCTTC. Translating it yields CASSLDRGGLAYNEQFF.

There are a few counts of this clonotype. The chain couples TRBV5-6 to TRBJ2-1, with 8 bases fitting TRBD2. CDR3 length: 18 residues. V lost 0 bases and J lost 4; bases outside the gene matches: 12. Germline lookup yields CDR1 SGHDT and CDR2 YYEEEE. The CDR3 region has the DNA TGTGCCAGCAGCTTGGAGTCGTGGATTAGCGGGGCATACAATGAGCAGTTCTTC. It encodes CASSLESWISGAYNEQFF.

This clonotype was recorded a few times. The chain recombines TRBV5-1 with TRBJ1-3, with D perhaps TRBD1 (5 bases). CDR3 length equals 16 residues. Trimming stripped 3 bases from V and 2 bases from J, with 15 bases between. The germline CDR1 and CDR2 sequences are SGHRS and YFSETQ. The CDR3 bases are TGCGCCAGCAGCTCTCCCGTGGAGGGGCCTGGAAACACCATATATTTT. It translates to CASSSPVEGPGNTIYF.

Details on this clonotype: One junction end disagrees with the germline gene, perhaps due to a read error. The chain recombines TRBV4-1 with TRBJ1-1; D uncertain. The length of the CDR3 is 13 residues. Germline-derived CDR1 and CDR2 are MGHRA and YSYEKL. The CDR3 here is CASSHTENTEAFF. The CDR3 bases are TGTGCCAGCAGCCATACCGAGAACACTGAAGCTTTCTTT.

This clonotype turned up a few times. CDR3 in amino acids: CASSFRRAPDTQYF. The CDR3 nucleotides are TGTGCCAGCAGTTTTAGGCGGGCCCCAGATACGCAGTATTTT. This rearrangement joins TRBV12-3 or TRBV12-4 to TRBJ2-3, with a tentative D call TRBD2 (5 bases). Trimming stripped 3 bases from V and 4 bases from J, with 11 bases between. The CDR3 is 14 amino acids.

Concerning this clonotype: One junction end disagrees with the germline gene, perhaps due to a read error. The chain links TRBV12-3 or TRBV12-4 to TRBJ2-5; possible D gene TRBD2, 7 bases. The CDR3 loop spans 14 amino acids. In nucleotides, the CDR3 is TGTGCCAGCAGTTCTGGCGGGGGCCCCAGGACCCAGTACTTT. This encodes CASSSGGGPRTQYF.

The chain employs TRBV7-9 and TRBJ2-1; tentatively, D is TRBD1 (5 bases). V shed 8 bases and J shed 6 bases, with 17 bases lying between them. CDR3 length: 14 amino acids. The V gene's germline CDR1 is SEHNR and CDR2 FQNEAQ (reference sequence). The DNA of the CDR3 is TGTGCCAGCTCCTACAGGAATTTGGCCAATGAGCAGTTCTTC. Amino acids: CASSYRNLANEQFF.

There are a few counts of this clonotype. The chain carries TRBV7-8 and TRBJ2-5; 7 bases are a match to TRBD1. CDR1 is SGHVS, CDR2 FQNEAQ, per germline. Trimming at V came to 4 bases and at J to 1 base, leaving 6 bases not matched to a gene. The CDR3 is 15 residues long. The DNA for the CDR3 is TGTGCCAGCAGCTCCCCTAGGGGGCTCCAAGAGACCCAGTACTTC. It specifies CASSSPRGLQETQYF.

The chain carries TRBV4-1 and TRBJ2-7, with a tentative D call TRBD1 (6 bases). The V end was cut by 0 bases, the J end by 6 bases, with 12 bases between. The CDR3 consists of 14 residues. Germline CDR1 and CDR2: MGHRA and YSYEKL. Here the CDR3 reads CASSQEWTAFEQYF. Written as DNA, the CDR3 is TGCGCCAGCAGCCAAGAGTGGACAGCCTTCGAGCAGTACTTC.

This clonotype was observed a handful of times. The V and J genes are TRBV12-3 or TRBV12-4 and TRBJ2-1, with 13 bases identical to TRBD2. The CDR3 consists of 18 residues. V lost 7 bases to trimming and J lost 9 bases; unmatched junction nucleotides: 18. CDR3 region: CASKRTSGGRTSSSEQFF. In DNA, the CDR3 is TGTGCCAGCAAAAGGACTAGCGGGGGCCGAACGAGTTCCAGTGAGCAGTTCTTC.

In its sample, this clonotype was seen a few times. This chain uses TRBV7-6 with TRBJ1-3, with D unresolved. Germline CDR1 and CDR2: SGHVS and FNYEAQ. This CDR3 contains 17 residues. V was clipped by 4 bases and J by 0 bases, with 16 bases between them. The CDR3 region has the DNA TGTGCCAGCAGCTCAAGGGCCTTAAGCGTCTCTGGAAACACCATATATTTT. Translating gives CASSSRALSVSGNTIYF.

This clonotype was counted many times. The chain carries TRBV7-9 and TRBJ2-7, with 11 bases lining up with TRBD1. CDR1 and CDR2 (germline): SEHNR, FQNEAQ (reference sequence). The CDR3 runs 14 residues. V lost 5 bases and J lost 4; bases outside the gene matches: 4. The CDR3 is CASSAGTGGYEQYV. The DNA of the CDR3 is TGTGCCAGCAGCGCCGGGACAGGGGGGTACGAGCAGTACGTC.

The chain has TRBV20-1 and TRBJ1-2, with D uncertain. V was cut by 2 bases and J by 8 bases, with 9 bases left in between. Germline V lookup: CDR1 DFQATT, CDR2 SNEGSKA (reference sequence). The CDR3 contains 11 residues. The CDR3 bases are TGCAGTGCTAGATCGACGCAGGGCTACACCTTC. Its translation: CSARSTQGYTF.

This chain links TRBV19 with TRBJ2-1; 7 bases are a match to TRBD1. V lost 5 bases and J lost 0; bases outside the gene matches: 4. The CDR3 is 15 residues long. CDR1 is LNHDA, CDR2 SQIVND, per germline (reference sequence). CDR3 residues: CASSEQGYSYNEQFF. DNA of the CDR3: TGTGCCAGTAGTGAACAGGGGTACTCCTACAATGAGCAGTTCTTC.

In its sample, this clonotype was seen a few times. This rearrangement joins TRBV7-9 to TRBJ2-7; 10 bases fit TRBD2. Germline CDR1 reads SEHNR; CDR2 reads FQNEAQ (reference sequence). The CDR3 is 17 residues long. With V trimmed by 1 base and J by 1 base, 7 bases remained unmatched. CDR3 DNA: TGTGCCAGCAGCTTAGGTCCGAGCGGGGGGGTATCCTACGAGCAGTACTTC. Protein product: CASSLGPSGGVSYEQYF.

The chain employs TRBV6-1 and TRBJ2-3, with a possible D match to TRBD2 (6 bases). V lost 5 bases and J lost 4, with 16 bases in between. CDR1 is MNHNS and CDR2 is SASEGT in the germline V gene. This CDR3 region has 15 residues. The CDR3 sequence is CASSYALANADTQYF. As DNA, the CDR3 is TGTGCCAGCAGTTACGCCCTAGCGAACGCAGATACGCAGTATTTT.

Only a few counts were recorded for this clonotype. The chain has TRBV27 and TRBJ1-4; 8 bases align to TRBD1. This CDR3 contains 15 residues. V shed 3 bases and J 8 bases; nucleotides not matched to a gene: 8. Germline assignment: CDR1 MNHEY and CDR2 SMNVEV (reference sequence). This CDR3 reads CASSFSGQGGEKLFF. The CDR3, as DNA: TGTGCCAGCAGTTTTTCCGGACAGGGCGGCGAAAAACTGTTTTTT.

The V call is TRBV27, the J call TRBJ1-1; 8 bases align to TRBD1. After removal of 0 bases from V and 0 bases from J, the junction contained 3 bases not matched to a gene. The CDR3 runs to 16 residues. The germline V gene has CDR1 MNHEY and CDR2 SMNVEV (reference sequence). The CDR3 nucleotides are TGTGCCAGCAGTTTATCTCCAGGGGGCTTGAACACTGAAGCTTTCTTT. It is translated as CASSLSPGGLNTEAFF.

This chain links TRBV12-3 or TRBV12-4 with TRBJ2-1; 8 bases map to TRBD1. V lost 6 bases, J lost 5 bases, and 3 bases stayed unmatched. The CDR3 consists of 13 residues. The CDR3 sequence: CASSWTGNNEQFF. DNA of the CDR3: TGTGCCAGCAGCTGGACAGGGAACAATGAGCAGTTCTTC.

This clonotype was observed many times. One end of the junction does not line up with germline, which may come from a read error. The chain links TRBV28 to TRBJ1-1; D call uncertain. Germline CDR1 reads MDHEN; CDR2 reads SYDVKM. The CDR3 is 12 amino acids. The CDR3 DNA sequence: TGTGCCAGCAGCTTATTCGGCACTGAAGCTTTCTTT. Amino acid sequence: CASSLFGTEAFF. The full variable domain, completed using reference TRBV28 and TRBJ1-1, is DVKVTQSSRYLVKRTGEKVFLECVQDMDHENMFWYRQDPGLGLRLIYFSYDVKMKEKGDIPEGYSVSREKKERFSLILESASTNQTSMYLCASSLFGTEAFFGQGTRLTVV.